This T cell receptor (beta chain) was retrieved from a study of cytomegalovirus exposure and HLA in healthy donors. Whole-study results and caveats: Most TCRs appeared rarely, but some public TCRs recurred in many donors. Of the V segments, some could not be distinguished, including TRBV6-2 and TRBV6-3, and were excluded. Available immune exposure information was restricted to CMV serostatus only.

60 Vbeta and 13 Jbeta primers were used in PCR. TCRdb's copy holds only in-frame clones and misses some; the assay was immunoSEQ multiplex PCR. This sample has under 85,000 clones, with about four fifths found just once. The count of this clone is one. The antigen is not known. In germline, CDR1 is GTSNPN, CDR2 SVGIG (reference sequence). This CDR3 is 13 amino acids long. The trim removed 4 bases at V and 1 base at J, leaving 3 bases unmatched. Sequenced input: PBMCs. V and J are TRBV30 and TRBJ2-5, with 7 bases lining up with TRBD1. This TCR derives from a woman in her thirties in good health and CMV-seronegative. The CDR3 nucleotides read TGTGCCTGGATTGGGACAGTCCAAGAGACCCAGTACTTC. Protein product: CAWIGTVQETQYF. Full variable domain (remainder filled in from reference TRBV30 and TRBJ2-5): SQTIHQWPATLVQPVGSPLSLECTVEGTSNPNLYWYRQAAGRGLQLLFYSVGIGQISSEVPQNLSASRPQDRQFILSSKKLLLSDSGFYLCAWIGTVQETQYFGPGTRLLVL.